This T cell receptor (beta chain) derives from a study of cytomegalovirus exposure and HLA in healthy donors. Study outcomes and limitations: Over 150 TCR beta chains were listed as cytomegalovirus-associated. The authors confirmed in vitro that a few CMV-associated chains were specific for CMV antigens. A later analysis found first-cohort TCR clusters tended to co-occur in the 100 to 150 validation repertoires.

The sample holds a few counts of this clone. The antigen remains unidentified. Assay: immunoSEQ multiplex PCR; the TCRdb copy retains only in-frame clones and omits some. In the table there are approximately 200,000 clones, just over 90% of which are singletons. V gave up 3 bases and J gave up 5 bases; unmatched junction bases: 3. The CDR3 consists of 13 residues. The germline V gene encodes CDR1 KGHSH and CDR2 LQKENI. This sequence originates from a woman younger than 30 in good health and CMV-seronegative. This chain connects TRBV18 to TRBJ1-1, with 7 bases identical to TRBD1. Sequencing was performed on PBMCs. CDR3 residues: CASSPPQGTEAFF. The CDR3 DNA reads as TGTGCCAGCTCACCTCCACAGGGGACTGAAGCTTTCTTT.